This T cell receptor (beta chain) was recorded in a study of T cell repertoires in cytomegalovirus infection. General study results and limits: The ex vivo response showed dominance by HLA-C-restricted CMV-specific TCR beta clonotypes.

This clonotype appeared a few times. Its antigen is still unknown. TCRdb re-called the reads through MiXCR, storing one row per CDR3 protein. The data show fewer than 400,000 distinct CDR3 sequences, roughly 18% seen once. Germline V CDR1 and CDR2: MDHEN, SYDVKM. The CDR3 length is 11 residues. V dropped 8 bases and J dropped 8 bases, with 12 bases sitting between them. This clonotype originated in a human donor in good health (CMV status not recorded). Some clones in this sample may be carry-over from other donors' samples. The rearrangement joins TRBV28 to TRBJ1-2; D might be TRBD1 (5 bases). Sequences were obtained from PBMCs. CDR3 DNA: TGTGCCAGCGCAGGGCCTCGCGGCTACACCTTC. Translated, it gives CASAGPRGYTF.